This T cell receptor (beta chain) was identified in a study of Ad26.COV2.S vaccination and SARS-CoV-2 variants. Regarding the study as a whole: The placebo group had lower spike-specific TCR breadth than the vaccine recipients did. Possible underestimation of total T cell responses by the TCR breadth and depth analyses was noted. Vaccinees and placebo recipients showed similar non-spike TCR breadth. Substantial breadth was reportedly displayed by spike-specific CD8+ and CD4+ T cell responses after vaccination.

Trimming removed 7 bases at V and 0 bases at J, with 9 bases between. Germline V gene data show CDR1 as SNHLY and CDR2 as FYNNEI. This CDR3 has 13 amino acids. A single count supports this clone. Its specificity is unknown. Sequencing was performed with immunoSEQ multiplex PCR; in TCRdb, only in-frame clones are kept and a portion is missing. The data contain about 350,000 clones, 90% to 95% of them singletons. The receptor was isolated from a human donor who had recovered from COVID-19. The gene calls are TRBV2 and TRBJ1-1; D is uncertain. The material was peripheral blood, obtained after recovery from COVID-19. CDR3 in amino acids: CASIRVVNTEAFF. As DNA, the CDR3 is TGTGCCAGCATTCGGGTGGTGAACACTGAAGCTTTCTTT.